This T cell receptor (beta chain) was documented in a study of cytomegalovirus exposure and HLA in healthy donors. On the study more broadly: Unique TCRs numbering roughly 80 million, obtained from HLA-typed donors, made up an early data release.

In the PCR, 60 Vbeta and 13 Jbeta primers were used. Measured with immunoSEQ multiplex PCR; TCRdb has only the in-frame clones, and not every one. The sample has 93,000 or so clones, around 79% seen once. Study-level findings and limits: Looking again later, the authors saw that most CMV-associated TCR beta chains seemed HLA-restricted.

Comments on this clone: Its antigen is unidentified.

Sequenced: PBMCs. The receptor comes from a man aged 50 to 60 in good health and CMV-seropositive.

CDR3: CASSYSTSGGETQYF. CDR3 sequence (DNA): TGTGCCAGCAGTTACTCGACTAGCGGAGGGGAGACCCAGTACTTC. The chain recombines TRBV6-6 with TRBJ2-5; 9 nucleotides align to TRBD2. V lost 0 bases, J lost 5 bases, and 4 bases stayed unmatched. The CDR3 has 15 residues. Germline V gene sequence: CDR1 MNHNY, CDR2 SVGAGI (reference sequence).